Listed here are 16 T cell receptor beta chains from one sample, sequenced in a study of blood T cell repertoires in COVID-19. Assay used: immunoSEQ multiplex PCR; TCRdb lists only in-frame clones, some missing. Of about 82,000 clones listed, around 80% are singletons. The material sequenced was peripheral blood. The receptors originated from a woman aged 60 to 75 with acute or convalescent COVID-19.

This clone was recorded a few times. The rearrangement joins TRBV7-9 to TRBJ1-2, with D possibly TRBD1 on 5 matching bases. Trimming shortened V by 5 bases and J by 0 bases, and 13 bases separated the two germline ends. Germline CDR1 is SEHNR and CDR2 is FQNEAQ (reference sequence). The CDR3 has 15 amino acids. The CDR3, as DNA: TGTGCCAGCAGCCATGGGGGGATTACTAACTATGGCTACACCTTC. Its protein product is CASSHGGITNYGYTF. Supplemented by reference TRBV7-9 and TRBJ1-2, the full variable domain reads DTGVSQNPRHKITKRGQNVTFRCDPISEHNRLYWYRQTLGQGPEFLTYFQNEAQLEKSRLLSDRFSAERPKGSFSTLEIQRTEQGDSAMYLCASSHGGITNYGYTFGSGTRLTVV.

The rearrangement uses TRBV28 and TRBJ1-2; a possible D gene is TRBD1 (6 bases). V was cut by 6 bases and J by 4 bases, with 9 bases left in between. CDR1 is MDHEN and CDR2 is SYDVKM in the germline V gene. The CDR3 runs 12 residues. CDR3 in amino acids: CASSGQFYGYTF. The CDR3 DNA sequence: TGTGCCAGCAGCGGACAGTTCTATGGCTACACCTTC.

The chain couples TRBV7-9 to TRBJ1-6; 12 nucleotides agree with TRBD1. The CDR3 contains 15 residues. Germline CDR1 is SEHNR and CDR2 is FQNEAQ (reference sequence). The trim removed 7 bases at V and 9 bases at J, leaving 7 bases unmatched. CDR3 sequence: CASTSGQGASSPLHF. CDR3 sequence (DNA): TGTGCCAGCACGTCGGGACAGGGGGCGAGTTCACCCCTCCACTTT.

Here the CDR3 DNA reads TGCGCCAGCAGCTTGGTGGAGGACACTGAAGCTTTCTTT. Residues: CASSLVEDTEAFF. V is TRBV5-1 and J is TRBJ1-1; D unclear. The V gene lost 0 bases and the J gene lost 3 bases, with 6 bases spanning the gap. Germline lookup yields CDR1 SGHRS and CDR2 YFSETQ. The CDR3 covers 13 residues.

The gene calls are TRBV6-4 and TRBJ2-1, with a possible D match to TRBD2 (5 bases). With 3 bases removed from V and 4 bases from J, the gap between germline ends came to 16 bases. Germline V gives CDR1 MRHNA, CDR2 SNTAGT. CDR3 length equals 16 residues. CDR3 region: CASSEEAVSPYNEQFF. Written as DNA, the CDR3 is TGTGCCAGCAGTGAGGAGGCGGTGAGTCCGTACAATGAGCAGTTCTTC.

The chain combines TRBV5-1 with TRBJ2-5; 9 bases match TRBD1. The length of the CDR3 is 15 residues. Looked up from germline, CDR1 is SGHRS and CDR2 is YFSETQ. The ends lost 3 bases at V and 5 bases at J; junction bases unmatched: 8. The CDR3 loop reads CASSWLNGQGETQYF. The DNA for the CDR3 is TGCGCCAGCAGCTGGCTAAACGGACAGGGGGAGACCCAGTACTTC.

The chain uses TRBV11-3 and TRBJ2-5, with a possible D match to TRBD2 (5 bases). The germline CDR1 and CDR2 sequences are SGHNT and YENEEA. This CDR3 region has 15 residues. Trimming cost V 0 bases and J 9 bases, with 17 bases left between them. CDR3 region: CASSLDGSTLPAQYF. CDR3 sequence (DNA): TGTGCCAGCAGCTTAGATGGGAGCACGCTCCCGGCCCAGTACTTC.

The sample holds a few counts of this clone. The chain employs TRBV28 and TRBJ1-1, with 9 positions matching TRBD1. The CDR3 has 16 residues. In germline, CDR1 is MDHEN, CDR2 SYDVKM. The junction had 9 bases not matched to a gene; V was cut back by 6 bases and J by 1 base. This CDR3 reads CASSTTGTGPNTEAFF. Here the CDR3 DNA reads TGTGCCAGCAGCACTACCGGGACAGGGCCGAACACTGAAGCTTTCTTT.

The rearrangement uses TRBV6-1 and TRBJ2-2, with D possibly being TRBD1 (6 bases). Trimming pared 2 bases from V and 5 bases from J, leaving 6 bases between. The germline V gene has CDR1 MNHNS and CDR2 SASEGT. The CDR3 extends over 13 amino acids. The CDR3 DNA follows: TGTGCCAGCAGTGAACAGGGGACCGGGGAGCTGTTTTTT. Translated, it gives CASSEQGTGELFF.

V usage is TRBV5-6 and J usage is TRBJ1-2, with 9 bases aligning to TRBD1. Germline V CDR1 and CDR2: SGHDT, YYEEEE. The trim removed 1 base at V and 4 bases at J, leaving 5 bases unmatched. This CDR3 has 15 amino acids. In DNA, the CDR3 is TGTGCCAGCAGCTTGTTGGGGACAGGGTTCTATGGCTACACCTTC. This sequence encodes CASSLLGTGFYGYTF.

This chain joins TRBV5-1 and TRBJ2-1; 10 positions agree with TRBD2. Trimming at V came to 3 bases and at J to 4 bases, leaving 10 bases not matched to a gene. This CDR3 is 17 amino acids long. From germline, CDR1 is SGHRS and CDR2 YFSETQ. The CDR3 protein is CASSSGIGGLAYNEQFF. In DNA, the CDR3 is TGCGCCAGCAGCTCGGGTATTGGGGGACTAGCGTACAATGAGCAGTTCTTC.

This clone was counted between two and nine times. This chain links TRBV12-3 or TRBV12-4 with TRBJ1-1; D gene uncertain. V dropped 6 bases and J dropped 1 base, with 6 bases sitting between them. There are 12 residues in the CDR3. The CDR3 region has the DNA TGTGCCAGCAGAACGGGGAACACTGAAGCTTTCTTT. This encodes CASRTGNTEAFF.

This chain's CDR3 is CASSYTDFGGYTF. The CDR3 DNA follows: TGTGCCAGCAGTTACACCGACTTCGGGGGCTACACCTTC. The J gene is TRBJ1-2, the V gene TRBV6-5, with D uncertain. There are 13 residues in the CDR3. Per the germline V gene, CDR1 is MNHEY and CDR2 is SVGAGI. V gave up 2 bases and J gave up 8 bases, with 12 bases separating them.

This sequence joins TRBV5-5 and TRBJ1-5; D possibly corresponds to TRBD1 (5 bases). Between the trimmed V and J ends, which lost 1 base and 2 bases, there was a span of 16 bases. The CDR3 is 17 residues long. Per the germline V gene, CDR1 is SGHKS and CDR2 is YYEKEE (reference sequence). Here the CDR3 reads CASSLYVGTWGNQPQHF. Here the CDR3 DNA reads TGTGCCAGCAGCTTGTATGTGGGGACTTGGGGCAATCAGCCCCAGCATTTT.

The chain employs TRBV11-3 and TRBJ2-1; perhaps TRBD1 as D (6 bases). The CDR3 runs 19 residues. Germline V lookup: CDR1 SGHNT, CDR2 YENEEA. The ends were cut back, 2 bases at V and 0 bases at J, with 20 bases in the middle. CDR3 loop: CASSLMASRGSGSYNEQFF. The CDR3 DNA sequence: TGTGCCAGCAGCTTAATGGCCTCAAGGGGGTCTGGCTCCTACAATGAGCAGTTCTTC.

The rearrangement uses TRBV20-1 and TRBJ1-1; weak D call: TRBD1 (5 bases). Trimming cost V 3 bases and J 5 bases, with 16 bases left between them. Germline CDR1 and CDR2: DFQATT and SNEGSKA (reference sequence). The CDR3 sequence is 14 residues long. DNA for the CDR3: TGCAGTGCTAGTGTGTCGGGGGAGGTTACTGAAGCTTTCTTT. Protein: CSASVSGEVTEAFF.